This entry describes one T cell receptor (beta chain). This specimen comes from a study of CXCR3-negative and CXCR3-positive naive CD8 T cells. 5' RACE that incorporated UMI labels was used to prepare the TRB cDNA libraries. TCRdb reprocessed the 5' RACE reads, keeping one entry per CDR3 protein, no DNA. The sample features 100,000 to 150,000 distinct CDR3 sequences, with just under 0.5% in its top ten. Triplicates of 300,000 cells were sorted from each CD8+ T cell subset. CD45RO-CCR7+CD27+CD95- was the phenotype of naive CD8+ T cells. Germline values: CDR1 SGHDN, CDR2 FVKESK. The length of the CDR3 is 16 residues.

The sequencing input was naive CXCR3- CD8+ T cells from blood. Subset indicated: CD45RO-CCR7+CD27+CD95- naive CD8+ T cells lacking CXCR3 (TNR3-). This receptor was obtained from a human donor in good health. Some clones in this sample may be carry-over from other donors' samples. The chain has TRBV14 and TRBJ2-1; the D call from TCRdb, TRBD1, cannot be confirmed without DNA. The CDR3 loop is CASSGDRGLGTNEQFF.